Listed below are T cell receptor beta chains from one sample, sequenced in a study of blood T cell repertoires in COVID-19. Assay used: immunoSEQ multiplex PCR; TCRdb lists only in-frame clones, some missing. The sample has 120,000 or so clones; around nine tenths are singletons. The sequenced sample was peripheral blood. Receptors originate from a man aged 45-65 years with acute or convalescent COVID-19. Each CDR3 is given without its conserved first and last residue.

v_call	j_call	cdr3_aa
TRBV12-5	TRBJ2-5	ASGLGKTGYQETQY
TRBV19	TRBJ1-1	ASSHTDRNLNTEAF
TRBV19	TRBJ1-1	ASSISTGGPEAF
TRBV14	TRBJ2-5	ASSQDGGFQETQY
TRBV7-9	TRBJ2-7	ASSPRQGASIHEQY
TRBV5-1	TRBJ1-6	ASSHRDSNSPLH
TRBV5-8	TRBJ1-1	ASSGGEAF
TRBV5-3	TRBJ2-2	ARSLFGSSVLTGELF
TRBV15	TRBJ1-1	ATVRDRGGGAF
TRBV11-2	TRBJ2-3	ASSFSGSRTDTQY
TRBV30	TRBJ1-3	AWSVTRTGQSSGNTIY
TRBV24-1	TRBJ1-5	ATRSGGADNQPQH
TRBV18	TRBJ2-3	ASSPGAGTDTQY
TRBV4-1	TRBJ2-2	ASSQQGLRNTGELF
TRBV2	TRBJ2-7	ATFGLAGGREQY
TRBV30	TRBJ2-2	ASRGGWTGELF
TRBV5-1	TRBJ2-4	ASSLEGLSKNIQY
TRBV27	TRBJ2-7	ASSFLQGPYGQY
TRBV5-1	TRBJ2-2	ASSLIWREAGTGELF
TRBV9	TRBJ2-3	ASSVLHSLGPDTQY
TRBV19	TRBJ1-2	ASSPNRGEGYGYT
TRBV15	TRBJ2-3	ATSRRLAGGAVTDTQY
TRBV18	TRBJ1-4	ASSRDRGPNEKLF
TRBV4-2	TRBJ2-7	ASSQGDRGHYEQY
TRBV5-1	TRBJ2-4	ASSLRLGTSGIGKNIQY
TRBV6-5	TRBJ1-1	ASRPRQANTEAF
TRBV19	TRBJ2-2	ASSIVQGPGELF
TRBV7-9	TRBJ2-4	ASSRAGGENIQY
TRBV6-5	TRBJ2-7	ASSYSKTGNEQY
TRBV5-5	TRBJ1-3	ASRFNPGSGNTIY
TRBV18	TRBJ1-5	ASSPDRGNQPQH
TRBV14	TRBJ2-2	ASSQGVVKSGNPGELF
TRBV29-1	TRBJ2-1	SDGLAGYNEQF
TRBV12-3/TRBV12-4	TRBJ1-1	ASTLRGGTEAF
TRBV19	TRBJ2-7	ASRGLGDRANEQY
TRBV6-9	TRBJ1-1	ASSYRKGESEAF
TRBV14	TRBJ1-2	ASSQDGGRNYGYT
TRBV7-2	TRBJ2-1	ASSLGGRTYNEQF
TRBV18	TRBJ2-4	ASSPGGGNIQY